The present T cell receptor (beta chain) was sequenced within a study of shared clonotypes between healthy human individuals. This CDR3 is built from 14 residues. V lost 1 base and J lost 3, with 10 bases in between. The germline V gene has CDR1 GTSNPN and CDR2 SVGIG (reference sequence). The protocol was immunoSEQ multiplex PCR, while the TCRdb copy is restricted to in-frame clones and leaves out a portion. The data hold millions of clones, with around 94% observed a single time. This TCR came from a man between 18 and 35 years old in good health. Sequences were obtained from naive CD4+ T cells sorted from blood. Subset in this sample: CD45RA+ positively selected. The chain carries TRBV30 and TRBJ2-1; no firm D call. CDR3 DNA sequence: TGTGCCTGGAGTGAAAGCGTCGGCTACAATGAGCAGTTCTTC. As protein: CAWSESVGYNEQFF.